Sequencing of this T cell receptor beta chain was carried out in a study of vaccination effects on CD4 cells after COVID-19. As for the study in general: Samples gathered post-vaccine arrived a median of 72 days past the second dose. Study-level results: Convalescents' post-vaccine spike-reactive clones were mainly new, vaccine-induced.

Using immunoSEQ multiplex PCR, the repertoire was profiled, and TCRdb retains in-frame clones only, with some absent. The data contain 17,000 or so clones, around 70% of them seen just once; the ten biggest clones take up 20% to 25%. Concerning this clone: Its antigen is not identified.

CD4+ T cells specific for antigen were expanded with viral peptide pools by the ViraFEST assay before sequencing. Once cultured for 9 to 11 days, the cells underwent separation to obtain CD4+ T cells. A PCR test confirmed that the person had SARS-CoV-2 infection between March and December 2020. Everyone in the study got two shots of either the BNT162b2 or mRNA-1273 vaccine. The germline V and J ends were trimmed by 6 bases and 4 bases, with 18 bases remaining between them. CDR1 and CDR2 (germline): MNHEY, SVGAGI. This CDR3 is built from 15 residues. The sequencing used CD4+ T cells from PBMCs cultured with SARS-CoV-2 spike peptides, collected after COVID-19 vaccination. The origin of this receptor is a human donor who had a prior SARS-CoV-2 infection. The chain recombines TRBV6-5 with TRBJ1-1, with TRBD1 as a possible D gene (5 bases). CDR3 protein: CASRAWGGSGTEAFF. CDR3 nucleotide sequence: TGTGCCAGCAGAGCCTGGGGGGGATCGGGCACTGAAGCTTTCTTT.